These 22 T cell receptor beta chains came from one sample sequenced in a study of identical twins. TCRdb analysed the 5' RACE reads with MiXCR anew, one entry per CDR3 protein. Among a few hundred thousand distinct CDR3 sequences listed, 12% were seen once. The sample was also reused in another study, on yellow fever vaccine responses in identical twins.

The specimen sequenced was memory (CD45RO+) T cells sorted from blood. The receptors derive from a young woman in good health.

The chain couples TRBV7-2 to TRBJ1-1; 7 bases are a match to TRBD1. There are 13 residues in the CDR3. V shed 0 bases, J shed 10 bases, and the junction held 5 bases outside the gene matches. Germline lookup yields CDR1 SGHTA and CDR2 FQGNSA. In DNA form, the CDR3 reads TGTGCCAGCAGCTTAGCCAGGGGGTCGCCAGCTTTCTTT. Translating it yields CASSLARGSPAFF.

This clonotype was detected ten times or more. The rearrangement links TRBV20-1 to TRBJ2-5, with 7 positions matching TRBD1. This CDR3 has 12 amino acids. Germline lookup yields CDR1 DFQATT and CDR2 SNEGSKA (reference sequence). Trimming at V came to 6 bases and at J to 2 bases, leaving 3 bases not matched to a gene. CDR3 residues: CSAGTVQETQYF. CDR3 coding DNA: TGCAGTGCAGGGACAGTTCAAGAGACCCAGTACTTC.

With regard to this clonotype: A read error may account for a junction end that differs from germline. The chain couples TRBV7-2 to TRBJ1-2; perhaps TRBD1 as D (5 bases). This CDR3 comprises 12 residues. Germline values: CDR1 SGHTA, CDR2 FQGNSA. For the CDR3, the DNA is TGTGCCAGCAGCTGGGCCGACGGACAACAGAACTTC. As protein: CASSWADGQQNF.

This clonotype was seen a few times. The J gene is TRBJ2-1, the V gene TRBV5-1; D ambiguous. V lost 0 bases and J lost 0, with 10 bases in between. Germline V gene data show CDR1 as SGHRS and CDR2 as YFSETQ. The CDR3 loop spans 16 amino acids. CDR3: CASSLDSAISYNEQFF. The CDR3 DNA sequence: TGCGCCAGCAGCTTGGATTCGGCCATCTCCTACAATGAGCAGTTCTTC. The whole variable domain, filled in from reference TRBV5-1 and TRBJ2-1, reads KAGVTQTPRYLIKTRGQQVTLSCSPISGHRSVSWYQQTPGQGLQFLFEYFSETQRNKGNFPGRFSGRQFSNSRSEMNVSTLELGDSALYLCASSLDSAISYNEQFFGPGTRLTVL.

The CDR3 loop reads CASSLVGTGNQPQHF. CDR3 coding DNA: TGTGCCAGCAGTTTGGTGGGTACAGGCAATCAGCCCCAGCATTTT. This chain connects TRBV12-3 or TRBV12-4 to TRBJ1-5; D gene unclear. The CDR3 totals 15 residues. V shed 3 bases and J shed 2 bases, with 11 bases lying between them.

The rearrangement links TRBV9 to TRBJ2-2; 10 nucleotides line up with TRBD1. With 3 bases clipped from V and 7 bases from J, the junction kept 6 bases outside the gene matches. The CDR3 runs 15 residues. Germline CDR1 reads SGDLS; CDR2 reads YYNGEE. CDR3 loop: CASSGQGAFGGELFF. The CDR3 DNA follows: TGTGCCAGCAGCGGACAGGGGGCGTTTGGCGGGGAGCTGTTTTTT.

A single count supports this clonotype. The chain is built from TRBV28 and TRBJ2-3; tentatively, D is TRBD1 or TRBD2 (5 bases each). The CDR3 is 16 residues long. Deletions cut 2 bases from V and 5 bases from J, with 17 bases between. Germline V gives CDR1 MDHEN, CDR2 SYDVKM. The CDR3 DNA reads as TGTGCCAGCAGTTTAGGGGCGGGCCCCCCGGGAGATACGCAGTATTTT. This encodes CASSLGAGPPGDTQYF.

This clonotype was observed a handful of times. This chain's CDR3 is CASSVTSGTGHIYEQYF. The CDR3 DNA reads as TGTGCCAGCAGCGTAACCTCCGGGACAGGGCACATTTACGAGCAGTACTTC. This rearrangement joins TRBV5-6 to TRBJ2-7, with 9 nucleotides matching TRBD1. Unmatched junction bases numbered 15, after V lost 4 bases and J lost 4 bases. Germline values: CDR1 SGHDT, CDR2 YYEEEE. CDR3 size: 17 residues.

This clonotype was counted ten times or more. The chain is built from TRBV10-3 and TRBJ2-7; D may be TRBD1 (6 bases). The CDR3 is made up of 13 amino acids. CDR1 is ENHRY, CDR2 SYGVKD, per germline. The V gene lost 6 bases and the J gene lost 1 base, with 10 bases spanning the gap. As DNA, the CDR3 is TGTGCCATCAGACCCGGACAGTCCTACGAGCAGTACTTC. It translates to CAIRPGQSYEQYF.

This clonotype appeared many times. The chain recombines TRBV11-2 with TRBJ2-5; perhaps D is TRBD1 or TRBD2 (5 bases each). Germline values: CDR1 SGHAT, CDR2 FQNNGV. V lost 2 bases and J lost 3, with 22 bases in between. The CDR3 is 18 residues long. Here the CDR3 DNA reads TGTGCCAGCAGCTTAAGAATGGACCGCCTGTTGGGGGAAGAGACCCAGTACTTC. Residues: CASSLRMDRLLGEETQYF.

This clonotype has only a few counts. This rearrangement joins TRBV18 to TRBJ1-4; D may be TRBD1 (6 bases). CDR3 size: 16 residues. Germline CDR1 is KGHSH and CDR2 is LQKENI. With 4 bases removed from V and 4 bases from J, the gap between germline ends came to 16 bases. The CDR3 is CASSHMDSSYNEKLFF. The DNA for the CDR3 is TGTGCCAGCTCACACATGGACAGTTCATATAATGAAAAACTGTTTTTT.

The chain couples TRBV6-5 to TRBJ2-1; D is possibly TRBD2 (7 bases). The ends were cut back, 4 bases at V and 5 bases at J, with 12 bases in the middle. Germline CDR1 is MNHEY and CDR2 is SVGAGI. CDR3 size: 14 residues. CDR3 region: CASSSGGPDNEQFF. The CDR3 DNA reads TGTGCCAGCAGTTCCGGGGGGCCGGACAATGAGCAGTTCTTC.

The table lists this clonotype with many counts. The CDR3: CASSFSPGGEQYF. CDR3 sequence (DNA): TGTGCCAGCAGCTTCTCTCCAGGGGGCGAGCAGTACTTC. The rearrangement joins TRBV7-9 to TRBJ2-7, with 7 nucleotides matching TRBD1. V lost 3 bases and J lost 6; bases outside the gene matches: 5. The CDR3 runs 13 residues. Germline CDR1 is SEHNR and CDR2 is FQNEAQ (reference sequence).

The chain couples TRBV20-1 to TRBJ2-3, with 7 bases fitting TRBD2. After removal of 5 bases from V and 6 bases from J, the junction contained 8 bases not matched to a gene. The CDR3 is 13 amino acids. From germline, CDR1 is DFQATT and CDR2 SNEGSKA (reference sequence). The CDR3 protein is CSAFREDEDTQYF. CDR3 DNA: TGCAGTGCTTTTCGGGAGGACGAGGATACGCAGTATTTT.

This clonotype showed up many times. J is TRBJ2-5 and V is TRBV24-1; D is possibly TRBD1 (6 bases). Between the trimmed V and J ends, which lost 1 base and 3 bases, there was a span of 11 bases. This CDR3 contains 15 residues. Per germline, CDR1 KGHDR and CDR2 SFDVKD. The CDR3 region has the DNA TGTGCCACCAGTGATTTTACACAGGGTAAAGAGACCCAGTACTTC. It is translated as CATSDFTQGKETQYF.

This clonotype appeared a few times. The chain combines TRBV27 with TRBJ2-7; D gene unclear. CDR1 MNHEY and CDR2 SMNVEV come from the germline V gene (reference sequence). The CDR3 totals 17 residues. The V and J ends lost 5 bases and 2 bases respectively, with 22 bases between them. The CDR3 protein is CASSPLGKGGKTYEQYF. In DNA, the CDR3 is TGTGCCAGCAGTCCCTTGGGGAAGGGCGGCAAGACCTACGAGCAGTACTTC.

This clonotype has just one count. V usage is TRBV12-3 or TRBV12-4 and J usage is TRBJ2-3; 9 nucleotides match TRBD2. The CDR3 length is 15 residues. V lost 7 bases and J lost 0; bases outside the gene matches: 5. The CDR3 bases are TGTGCCAGCACACCAACTAGCGGGAGCACAGATACGCAGTATTTT. Encoded protein: CASTPTSGSTDTQYF.

The chain carries TRBV7-2 and TRBJ2-5; maybe TRBD1 (6 bases). Trimming pared 5 bases from V and 4 bases from J, leaving 17 bases between. Germline lookup yields CDR1 SGHTA and CDR2 FQGNSA. The CDR3 spans 15 residues. The CDR3, as DNA: TGTGCCAGCAGCCTGGAAAGCGTAGGGGGAGAGACCCAGTACTTC. It translates to CASSLESVGGETQYF.

This clonotype was detected only a few times. The J gene is TRBJ2-7, the V gene TRBV5-1; the D gene is possibly TRBD1 (6 bases). V lost 7 bases, J lost 3 bases, and 17 bases lay in between. This CDR3 comprises 14 residues. Germline CDR1 reads SGHRS; CDR2 reads YFSETQ. The CDR3 sequence: CASGVPGQNYEQYF. Written as DNA, the CDR3 is TGCGCCAGCGGGGTACCGGGACAAAACTACGAGCAGTACTTC.

This clonotype showed up just a few times. The V and J genes are TRBV7-8 and TRBJ1-2; 7 nucleotides agree with TRBD1. The V gene's germline CDR1 is SGHVS and CDR2 FQNEAQ. This CDR3 has 15 amino acids. V shed 5 bases, J shed 4 bases, and the junction held 10 bases outside the gene matches. The CDR3 spells CASSLGQGVPYGYTF. Here the CDR3 DNA reads TGTGCCAGCAGCCTGGGGCAGGGGGTCCCCTATGGCTACACCTTC.

This clonotype has a count of ten or more. The chain links TRBV9 to TRBJ2-1, with a possible D match to TRBD1 (6 bases). Germline V gene sequence: CDR1 SGDLS, CDR2 YYNGEE. Trimming pared 1 base from V and 4 bases from J, leaving 12 bases between. The CDR3 covers 15 residues. CDR3: CASSVSTGSYNEQFF. The CDR3 DNA follows: TGTGCCAGCAGCGTAAGTACAGGGAGTTACAATGAGCAGTTCTTC.

This clonotype was seen many times. The germline gene is not matched at one end of the junction; a read error may be the cause. The chain employs TRBV20-1 and TRBJ2-1; a weak D match, TRBD1 (6 bases). The CDR3 spans 13 residues. Germline V lookup: CDR1 DFQATT, CDR2 SNEGSKA (reference sequence). DNA for the CDR3: TGCAGTGTTAGACAGGCAGCCTACAATGAGCAGTTCTTC. This codes for CSVRQAAYNEQFF.